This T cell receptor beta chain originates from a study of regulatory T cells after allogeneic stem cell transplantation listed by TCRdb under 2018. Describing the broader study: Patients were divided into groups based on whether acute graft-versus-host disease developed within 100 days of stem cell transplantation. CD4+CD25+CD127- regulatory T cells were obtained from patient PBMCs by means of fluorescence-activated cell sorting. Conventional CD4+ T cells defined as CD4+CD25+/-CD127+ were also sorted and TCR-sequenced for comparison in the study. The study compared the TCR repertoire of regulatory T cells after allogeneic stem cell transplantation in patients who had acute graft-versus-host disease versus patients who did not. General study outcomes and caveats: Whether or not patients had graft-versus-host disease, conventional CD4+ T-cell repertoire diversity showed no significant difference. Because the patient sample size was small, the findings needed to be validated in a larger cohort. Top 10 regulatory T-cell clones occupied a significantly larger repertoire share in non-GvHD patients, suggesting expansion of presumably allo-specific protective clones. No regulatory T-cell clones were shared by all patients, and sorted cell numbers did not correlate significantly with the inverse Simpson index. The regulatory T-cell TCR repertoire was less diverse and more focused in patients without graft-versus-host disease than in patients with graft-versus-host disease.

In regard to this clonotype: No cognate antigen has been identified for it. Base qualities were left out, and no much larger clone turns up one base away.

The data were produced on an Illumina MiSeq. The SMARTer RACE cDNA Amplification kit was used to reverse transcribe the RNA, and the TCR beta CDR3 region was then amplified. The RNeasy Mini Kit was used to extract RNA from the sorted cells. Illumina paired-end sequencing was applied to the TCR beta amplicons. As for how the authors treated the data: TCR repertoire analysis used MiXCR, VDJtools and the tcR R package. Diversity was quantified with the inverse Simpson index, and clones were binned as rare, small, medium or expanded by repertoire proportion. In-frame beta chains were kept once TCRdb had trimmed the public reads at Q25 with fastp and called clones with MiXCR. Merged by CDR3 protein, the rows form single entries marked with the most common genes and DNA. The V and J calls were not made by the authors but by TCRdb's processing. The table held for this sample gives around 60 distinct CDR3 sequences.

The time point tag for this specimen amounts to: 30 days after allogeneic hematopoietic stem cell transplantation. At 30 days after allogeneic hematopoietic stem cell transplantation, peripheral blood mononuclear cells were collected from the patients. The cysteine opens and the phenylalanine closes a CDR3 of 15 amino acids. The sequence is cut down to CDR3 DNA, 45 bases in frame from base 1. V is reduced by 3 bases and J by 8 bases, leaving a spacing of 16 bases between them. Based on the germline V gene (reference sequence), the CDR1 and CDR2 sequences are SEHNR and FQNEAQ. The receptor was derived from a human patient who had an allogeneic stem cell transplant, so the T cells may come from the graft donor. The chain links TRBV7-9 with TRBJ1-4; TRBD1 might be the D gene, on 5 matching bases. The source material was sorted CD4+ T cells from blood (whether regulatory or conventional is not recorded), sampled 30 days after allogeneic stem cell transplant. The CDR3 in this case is CASSFVGRGREKLFF. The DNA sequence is TGTGCCAGCAGCTTCGTTGGACGGGGGAGGGAAAAACTGTTTTTT.